The 6 T cell receptor beta chains below were found in one sample sequenced in a study of blood T cell repertoires in COVID-19. Here immunoSEQ multiplex PCR was the method, and the copy in TCRdb shows in-frame clones only, minus some. The sample lists 500,000 or so clones; about 90% were seen once. Sequencing was done on a sample of PBMCs or T cells enriched from blood (not recorded which). The source is a woman younger than 30 who had recovered from COVID-19.

In its sample, this clone was seen once. This chain links TRBV12-5 with TRBJ1-4; 11 bases are shared with TRBD1. The CDR3 totals 20 residues. Germline trimming cut 1 base from V and 8 bases from J; bases unmatched to any gene: 18. The germline gives CDR1 LGHNT, CDR2 FRNRAP. CDR3 residues: CASGLARRDRGVGFGEKLFF. As DNA, the CDR3 is TGTGCTAGTGGTTTGGCCCGCCGGGACAGGGGGGTTGGTTTTGGCGAAAAACTGTTTTTT.

A single count supports this clone. The chain is built from TRBV19 and TRBJ1-2; no reliable D call. From germline, CDR1 is LNHDA and CDR2 SQIVND (reference sequence). This CDR3 contains 15 residues. The V end was cut by 4 bases, the J end by 1 base, with 13 bases between. In nucleotides, the CDR3 is TGTGCCAGTAGTAAGCCGGGTGAGATTAACTATGGCTACACCTTC. Protein sequence: CASSKPGEINYGYTF.

DNA of the CDR3: TGTGCCAGCAGCATACAGGGGGTCCTATACGAGCAGTACTTC. The encoded protein is CASSIQGVLYEQYF. The rearrangement links TRBV2 to TRBJ2-7; 8 bases agree with TRBD1. The CDR3 contains 14 residues. Trimming took 6 bases from V and 4 from J; bases not matched to a gene: 8. Germline loops: CDR1 SNHLY, CDR2 FYNNEI.

This sequence joins TRBV5-8 and TRBJ1-6; TRBD1 is a possible D gene (5 bases). Looked up from germline, CDR1 is SGHTS and CDR2 is YDEGEE. There are 16 residues in the CDR3. V was shortened by 4 bases and J by 2 bases, with 13 bases between the two germline ends. The CDR3 is CASSDGGGTYNSPLHF. The CDR3 nucleotides read TGTGCCAGCAGCGATGGGGGGGGGACCTATAATTCACCCCTCCACTTT.

This sequence joins TRBV19 and TRBJ1-2, with 8 bases fitting TRBD1. The CDR3 runs 16 residues. Trimming at V came to 0 bases and at J to 8 bases, leaving 11 bases not matched to a gene. CDR1 is LNHDA and CDR2 is SQIVND in the germline V gene (reference sequence). CDR3 coding DNA: TGTGCCAGTAGTATAGACCCACTGACAGGGGCGAGAGGCTACACCTTC. Its protein is CASSIDPLTGARGYTF.

The V gene is TRBV2, the J gene TRBJ2-6; 9 bases map to TRBD1. Unmatched junction bases numbered 9, after V lost 7 bases and J lost 2 bases. The CDR3 is 17 amino acids. Germline V CDR1 and CDR2: SNHLY, FYNNEI. The CDR3 here is CASTFTGGLTGANVLTF. CDR3 in DNA: TGTGCCAGCACCTTCACAGGGGGCCTAACTGGGGCCAACGTCCTGACTTTC.